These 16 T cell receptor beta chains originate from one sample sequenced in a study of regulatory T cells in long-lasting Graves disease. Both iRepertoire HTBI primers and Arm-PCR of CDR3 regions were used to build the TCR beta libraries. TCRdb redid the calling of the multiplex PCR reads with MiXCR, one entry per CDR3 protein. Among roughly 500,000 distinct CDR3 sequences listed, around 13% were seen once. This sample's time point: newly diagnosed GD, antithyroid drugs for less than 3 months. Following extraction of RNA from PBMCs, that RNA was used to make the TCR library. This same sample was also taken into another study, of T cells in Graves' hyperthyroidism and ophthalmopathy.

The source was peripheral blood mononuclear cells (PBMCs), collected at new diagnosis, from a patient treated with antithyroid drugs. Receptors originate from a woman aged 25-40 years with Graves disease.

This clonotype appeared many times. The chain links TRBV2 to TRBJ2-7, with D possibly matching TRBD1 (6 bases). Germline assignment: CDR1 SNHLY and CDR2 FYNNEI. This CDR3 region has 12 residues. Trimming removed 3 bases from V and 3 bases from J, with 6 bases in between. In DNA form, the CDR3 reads TGTGCCAGCAGTGACAGGGGCTACGAGCAGTACTTC. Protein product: CASSDRGYEQYF.

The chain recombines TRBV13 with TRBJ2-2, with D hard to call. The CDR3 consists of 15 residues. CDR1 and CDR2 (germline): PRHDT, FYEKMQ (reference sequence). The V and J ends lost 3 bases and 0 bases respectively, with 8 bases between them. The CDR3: CASSLQAANTGELFF. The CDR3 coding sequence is TGTGCCAGCAGCTTGCAGGCCGCGAACACCGGGGAGCTGTTTTTT.

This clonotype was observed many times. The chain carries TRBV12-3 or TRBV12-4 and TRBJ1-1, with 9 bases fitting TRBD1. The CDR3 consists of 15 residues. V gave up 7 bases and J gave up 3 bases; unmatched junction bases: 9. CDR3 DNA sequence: TGTGCCAGCATGCCGGGACAGGGATCAGACACTGAAGCTTTCTTT. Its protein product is CASMPGQGSDTEAFF.

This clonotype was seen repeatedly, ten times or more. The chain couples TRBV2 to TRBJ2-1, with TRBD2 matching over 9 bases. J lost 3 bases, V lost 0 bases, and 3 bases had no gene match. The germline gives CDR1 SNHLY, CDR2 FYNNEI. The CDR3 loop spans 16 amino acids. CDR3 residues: CASSEARGGDYNEQFF. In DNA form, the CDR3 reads TGTGCCAGCAGTGAAGCGCGGGGGGGCGACTACAATGAGCAGTTCTTC.

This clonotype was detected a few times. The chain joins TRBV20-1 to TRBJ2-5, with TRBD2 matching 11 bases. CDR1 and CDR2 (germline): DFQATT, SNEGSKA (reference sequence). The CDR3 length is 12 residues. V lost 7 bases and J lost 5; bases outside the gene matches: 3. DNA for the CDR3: TGCAGTGTACTAGCGGGAGAGGAGACCCAGTACTTC. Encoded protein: CSVLAGEETQYF.

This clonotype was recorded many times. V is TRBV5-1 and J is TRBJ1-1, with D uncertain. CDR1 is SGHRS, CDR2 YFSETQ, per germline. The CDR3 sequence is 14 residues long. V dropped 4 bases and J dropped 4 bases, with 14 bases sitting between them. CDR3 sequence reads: CASSPRGVGTEAFF. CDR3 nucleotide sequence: TGCGCCAGCAGCCCCCGCGGGGTAGGCACTGAAGCTTTCTTT.

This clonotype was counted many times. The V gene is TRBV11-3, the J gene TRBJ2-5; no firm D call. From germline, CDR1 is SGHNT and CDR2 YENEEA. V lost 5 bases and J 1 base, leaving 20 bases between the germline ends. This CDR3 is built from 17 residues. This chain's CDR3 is CASSRVSAVGFQETQYF. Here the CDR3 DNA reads TGTGCCAGCAGCCGCGTGAGTGCCGTGGGATTCCAAGAGACCCAGTACTTC.

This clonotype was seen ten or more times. CDR3 sequence: CASSLSVGVSGANVLTF. DNA of the CDR3: TGCGCCAGCAGCTTGAGTGTCGGGGTCTCTGGGGCCAACGTCCTGACTTTC. The V call is TRBV5-1, the J call TRBJ2-6, with TRBD2 as a possible D gene (5 bases). Per germline, CDR1 SGHRS and CDR2 YFSETQ. The CDR3 is 17 residues long. Trimming removed 1 base from V and 0 bases from J, with 11 bases in between.

The CDR3 DNA reads TGTGCCAGCAGCCAATCCCCGACAGGGCCCAAGAATGAGCAGTTCTTC. It translates to CASSQSPTGPKNEQFF. The rearrangement joins TRBV5-6 to TRBJ2-1; TRBD1 agrees at 7 bases. Germline CDR1 SGHDT, CDR2 YYEEEE. The CDR3 covers 16 residues. Unmatched junction bases numbered 14, after V lost 4 bases and J lost 7 bases.

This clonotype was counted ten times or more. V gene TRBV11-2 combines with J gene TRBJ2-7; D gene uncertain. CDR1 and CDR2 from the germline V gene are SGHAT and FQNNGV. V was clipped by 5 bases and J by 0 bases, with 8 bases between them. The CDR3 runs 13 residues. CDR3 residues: CASSRYSSYEQYF. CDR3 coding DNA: TGTGCCAGCAGCCGCTACAGCTCCTACGAGCAGTACTTC.

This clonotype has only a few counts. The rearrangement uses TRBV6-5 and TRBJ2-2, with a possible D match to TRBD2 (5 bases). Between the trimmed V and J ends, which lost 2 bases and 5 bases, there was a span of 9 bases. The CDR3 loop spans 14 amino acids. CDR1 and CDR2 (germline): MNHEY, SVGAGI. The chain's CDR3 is CASSYGSRTGELFF. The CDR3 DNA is TGTGCCAGCAGTTACGGGAGTAGGACCGGGGAGCTGTTTTTT.

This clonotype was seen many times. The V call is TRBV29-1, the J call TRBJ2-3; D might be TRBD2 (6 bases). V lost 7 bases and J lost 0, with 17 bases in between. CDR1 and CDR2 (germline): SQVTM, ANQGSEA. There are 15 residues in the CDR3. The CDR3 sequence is CSAAWGESSTDTQYF. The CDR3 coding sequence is TGCAGCGCCGCTTGGGGGGAGAGCAGCACAGATACGCAGTATTTT.

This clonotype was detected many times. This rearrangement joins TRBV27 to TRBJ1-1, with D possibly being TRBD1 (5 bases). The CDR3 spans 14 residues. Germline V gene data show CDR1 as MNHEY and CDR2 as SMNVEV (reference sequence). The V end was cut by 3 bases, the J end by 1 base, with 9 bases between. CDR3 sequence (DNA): TGTGCCAGCAGTTTCTACCAGGGGAACACTGAAGCTTTCTTT. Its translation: CASSFYQGNTEAFF.

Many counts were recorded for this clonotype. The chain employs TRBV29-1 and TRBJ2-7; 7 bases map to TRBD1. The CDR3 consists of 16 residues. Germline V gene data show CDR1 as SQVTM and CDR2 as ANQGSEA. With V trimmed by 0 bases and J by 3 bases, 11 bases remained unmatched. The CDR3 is CSVEDYRGGSSYEQYF. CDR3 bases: TGCAGCGTTGAAGATTACCGAGGGGGCAGCAGCTACGAGCAGTACTTC.

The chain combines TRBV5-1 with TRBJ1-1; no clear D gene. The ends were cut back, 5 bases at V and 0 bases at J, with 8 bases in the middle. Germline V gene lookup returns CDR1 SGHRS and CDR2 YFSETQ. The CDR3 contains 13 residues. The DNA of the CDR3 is TGCGCCAGCAGAGCAGAACTGAACACTGAAGCTTTCTTT. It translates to CASRAELNTEAFF.

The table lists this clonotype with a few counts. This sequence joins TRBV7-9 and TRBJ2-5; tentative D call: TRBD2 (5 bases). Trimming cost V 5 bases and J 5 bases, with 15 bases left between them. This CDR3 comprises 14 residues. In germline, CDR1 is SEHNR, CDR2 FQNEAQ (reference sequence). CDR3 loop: CASSTAVTVETQYF. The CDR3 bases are TGTGCCAGCAGCACAGCGGTTACCGTGGAGACCCAGTACTTC.